This TCR beta chain comes out of a study of cytomegalovirus exposure and HLA in healthy donors. Whole-study context: Per a later analysis, the roughly 690 first-cohort and 95 to 150 validation repertoires shared one platform. Broader study findings: Most sequenced TCRs were rare (though some public TCRs occurred in many donors). Using the classifier, cytomegalovirus status was reportedly diagnosed with high specificity and sensitivity.

This table comes from immunoSEQ multiplex PCR, and its TCRdb copy is limited to in-frame clones, with some not included. The data show some 120,000 clones, 90% to 95% seen once. In the case of this clone: Its target is not known.

This receptor was obtained from a woman aged 18-29 years in good health and CMV-seronegative. Sample: PBMCs.

CDR3 nucleotides: TGTGCCAGTAGTCCCACAGTGGCTCCGGGAGCTAACTATGGCTACACCTTC. It specifies CASSPTVAPGANYGYTF. This rearrangement joins TRBV19 to TRBJ1-2; D not certain. Looked up from germline, CDR1 is LNHDA and CDR2 is SQIVND (reference sequence). The CDR3 contains 17 residues. Trimming took 5 bases from V and 0 from J, leaving 19 bases between them.